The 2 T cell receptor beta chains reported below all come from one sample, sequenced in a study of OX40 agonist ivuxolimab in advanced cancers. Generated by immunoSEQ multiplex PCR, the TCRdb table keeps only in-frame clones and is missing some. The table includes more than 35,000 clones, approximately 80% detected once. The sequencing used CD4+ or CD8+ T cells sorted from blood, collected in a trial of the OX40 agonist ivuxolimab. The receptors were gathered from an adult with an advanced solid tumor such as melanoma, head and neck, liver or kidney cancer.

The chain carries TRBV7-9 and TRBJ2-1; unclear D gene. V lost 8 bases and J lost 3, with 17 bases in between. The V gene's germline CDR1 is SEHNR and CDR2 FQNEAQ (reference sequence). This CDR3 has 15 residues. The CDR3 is CASGQGRPVYNEQFF. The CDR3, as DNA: TGTGCCAGCGGTCAAGGGCGCCCGGTCTACAATGAGCAGTTCTTC.

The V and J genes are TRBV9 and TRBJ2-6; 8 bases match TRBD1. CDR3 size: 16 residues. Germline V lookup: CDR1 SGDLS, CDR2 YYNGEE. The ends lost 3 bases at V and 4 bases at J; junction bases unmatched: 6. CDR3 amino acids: CASSEHRGTGANVLTF. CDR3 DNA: TGTGCCAGCAGCGAACACAGGGGGACCGGGGCCAACGTCCTGACTTTC.